The 2 T cell receptor delta chains reported below all come from one sample, sequenced in a study of gamma-delta T cells after stem cell transplantation (dated by TCRdb to the mid-2010s). The library was obtained by RT-PCR. TCRdb shows the sequencer as Illumina MiSeq. TCRdb reran clone calling on the public reads with CATT; rows sharing one DNA sequence were then combined. Present in this sample are about 680 delta-chain clones, roughly 60% of which were seen just once. Clones ranked in the top ten supply 45% of the sample. The sequencing input was gamma-delta T cells. The receptors come from a human donor. It is not recorded whose cells these are; they may come from a transplant donor.

Concerning this clone itself: The likely explanation is a read error, given a far larger clone one base away. This rearrangement joins TRDV2 to TRDJ1, with a tentative D call TRDD3 (5 bases). The length of the CDR3 is 14 residues. Germline loops: CDR1 GEAIGNYY, CDR2 EKD. Trimming removed 1 base from V and 8 bases from J, with 16 bases in between. The CDR3 nucleotides read TGTGCCTGTGACACGGTACTGGTGGATAAGAAACTCATCTTT. This codes for CACDTVLVDKKLIF.

Details on this clone: A far more abundant clone sits one base away, making this likely a read error. Different DNA sequences within this sample yield the same CDR3. The rearrangement uses TRDV1 and TRDJ1, with 8 bases lining up with TRDD3. The CDR3 sequence is 24 residues long. Germline CDR1 and CDR2: TSWWSYY and QGS. CDR3 DNA: TGCGCTCTTGGGGGGGTCCCGATATGCTTCCACGGGATTGCGTACTGGGGGTCCACCGATAAACTCATCTTT. Protein: CALGGVPICFHGIAYWGSTDKLIF.